This T cell receptor beta chain was sequenced during a study of blood T cells in healthy people across ages. Study results and caveats: TCR beta diversity, measured per million T cells, fell in a roughly linear way with age.

In this sample, this clonotype turned up a few times. What it recognizes is unknown. Germline assignment: CDR1 SGHNT and CDR2 YENEEA. Between the trimmed V and J ends, which lost 3 bases and 3 bases, there was a span of 8 bases. The CDR3 sequence is 13 residues long. With a J-beta primer mix and a sample-barcoded 5' primer, a second PCR ran roughly 6 to 11 cycles. TCRdb reprocessed the 5' RACE reads via MiXCR and lists one record per CDR3 protein. The table records about 560,000 distinct CDR3 sequences, approximately 26% of them present only once. The authors drew around 9.3 milliliters of peripheral blood from each donor. The sample also formed part of further work on T cells of mothers and their children. That study adds: Second-PCR primer M1S introduced sample barcodes and 2-4 random nucleotides. Slightly higher but non-significant overlap marked related mother-child pairs versus unrelated pairs.

V usage is TRBV11-3 and J usage is TRBJ2-5; D uncertain. Sequencing was done on a sample of blood. The TCR sequence derives from a boy younger than 10 in good health. CDR3 sequence reads: CASSLSPEETQYF. DNA for the CDR3: TGTGCCAGCAGCTTGTCTCCGGAAGAGACCCAGTACTTC.